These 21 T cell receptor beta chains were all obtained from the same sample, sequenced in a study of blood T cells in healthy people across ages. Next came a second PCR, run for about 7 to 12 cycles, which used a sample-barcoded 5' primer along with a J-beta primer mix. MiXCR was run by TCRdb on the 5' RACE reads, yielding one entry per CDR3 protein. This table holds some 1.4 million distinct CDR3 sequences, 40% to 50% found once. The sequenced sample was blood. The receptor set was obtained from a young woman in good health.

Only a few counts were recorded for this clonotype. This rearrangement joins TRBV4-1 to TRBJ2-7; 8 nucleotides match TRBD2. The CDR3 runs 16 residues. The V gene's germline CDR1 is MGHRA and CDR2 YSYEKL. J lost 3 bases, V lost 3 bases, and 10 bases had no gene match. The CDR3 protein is CASSHPARGAVYEQYF. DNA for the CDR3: TGCGCCAGCAGCCATCCCGCGCGGGGGGCCGTCTACGAGCAGTACTTC.

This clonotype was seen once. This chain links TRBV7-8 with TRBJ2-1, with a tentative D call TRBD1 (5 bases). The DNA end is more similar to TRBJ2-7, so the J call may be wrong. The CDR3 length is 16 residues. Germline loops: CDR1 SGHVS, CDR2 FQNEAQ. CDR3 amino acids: CASSLAGQGGYNEQYF. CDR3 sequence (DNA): TGTGCCAGCAGCTTAGCGGGGCAGGGTGGGTACAATGAGCAGTACTTC.

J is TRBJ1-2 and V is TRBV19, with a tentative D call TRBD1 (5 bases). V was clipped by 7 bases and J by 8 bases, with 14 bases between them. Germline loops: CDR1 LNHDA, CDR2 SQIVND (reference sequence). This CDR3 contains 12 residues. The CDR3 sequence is CASNRDGGGYTF. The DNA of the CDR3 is TGTGCCAGTAACCGGGACGGTGGAGGCTACACCTTC. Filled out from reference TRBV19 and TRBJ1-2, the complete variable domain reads DGGITQSPKYLFRKEGQNVTLSCEQNLNHDAMYWYRQDPGQGLRLIYYSQIVNDFQKGDIAEGYSVSREKKESFPLTVTSAQKNPTAFYLCASNRDGGGYTFGSGTRLTVV.

DNA for the CDR3: TGTGCCAGCAAATCCGGGGGTACGAACACCGGGGAGCTGTTTTTT. This gives the protein CASKSGGTNTGELFF. V is TRBV12-3 or TRBV12-4 and J is TRBJ2-2; maybe TRBD2 (6 bases). V gave up 7 bases and J gave up 0 bases, with 12 bases separating them. The CDR3 is 15 amino acids.

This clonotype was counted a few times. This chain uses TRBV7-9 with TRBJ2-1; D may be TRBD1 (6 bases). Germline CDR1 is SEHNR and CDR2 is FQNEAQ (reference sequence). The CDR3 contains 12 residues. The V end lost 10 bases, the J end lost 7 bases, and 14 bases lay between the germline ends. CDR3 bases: TGTGCCACCCGCGCAGGGGCGAATGAGCAGTTCTTC. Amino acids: CATRAGANEQFF.

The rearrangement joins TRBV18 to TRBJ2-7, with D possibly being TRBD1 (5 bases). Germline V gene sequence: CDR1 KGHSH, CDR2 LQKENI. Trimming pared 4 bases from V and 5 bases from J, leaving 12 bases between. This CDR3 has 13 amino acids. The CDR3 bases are TGTGCCAGCTCACATCCCAGGGTCAACGAGCAGTACTTC. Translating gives CASSHPRVNEQYF.

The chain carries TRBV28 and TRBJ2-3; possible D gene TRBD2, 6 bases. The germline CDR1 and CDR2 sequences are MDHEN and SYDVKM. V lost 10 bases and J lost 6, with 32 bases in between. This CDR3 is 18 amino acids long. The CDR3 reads CAIGNTKPLGGTADTQYF. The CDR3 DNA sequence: TGTGCCATCGGCAATACTAAGCCCCTTGGGGGGACCGCGGATACGCAGTATTTT.

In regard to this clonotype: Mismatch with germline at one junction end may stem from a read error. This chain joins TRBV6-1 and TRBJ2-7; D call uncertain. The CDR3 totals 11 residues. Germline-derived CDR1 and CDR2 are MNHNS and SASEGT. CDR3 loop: CASSKAYEQYF. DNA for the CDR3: TGCGCCAGCTCAAAAGCCTACGAGCAGTACTTC.

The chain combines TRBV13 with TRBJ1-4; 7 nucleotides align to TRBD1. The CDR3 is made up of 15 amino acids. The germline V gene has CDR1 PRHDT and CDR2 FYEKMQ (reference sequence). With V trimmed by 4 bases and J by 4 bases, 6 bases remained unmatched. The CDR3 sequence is CASSSRDRFNEKLFF. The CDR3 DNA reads TGTGCCAGCAGCTCTCGGGACAGATTTAATGAAAAACTGTTTTTT.

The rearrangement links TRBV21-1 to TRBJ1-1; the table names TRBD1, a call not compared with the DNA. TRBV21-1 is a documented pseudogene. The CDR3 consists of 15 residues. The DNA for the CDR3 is TGTGCCAGCAGCTTAAATATGGGGGGGGGCACTGAAGCTTTCTTT. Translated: CASSLNMGGGTEAFF.

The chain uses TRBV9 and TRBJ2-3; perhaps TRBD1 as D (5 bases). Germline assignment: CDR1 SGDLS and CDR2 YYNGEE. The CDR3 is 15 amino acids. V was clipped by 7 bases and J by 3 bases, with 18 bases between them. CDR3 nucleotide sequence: TGTGCCAGCTCCCGTATGCCAGGGTATACAGATACGCAGTATTTT. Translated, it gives CASSRMPGYTDTQYF.

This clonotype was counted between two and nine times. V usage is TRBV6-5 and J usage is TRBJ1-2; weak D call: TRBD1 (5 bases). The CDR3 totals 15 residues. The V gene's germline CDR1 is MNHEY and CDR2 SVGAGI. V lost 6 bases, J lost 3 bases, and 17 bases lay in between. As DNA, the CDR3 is TGTGCCAGCAGATCCGGGACCCAAACTGACTATGGCTACACCTTC. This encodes CASRSGTQTDYGYTF.

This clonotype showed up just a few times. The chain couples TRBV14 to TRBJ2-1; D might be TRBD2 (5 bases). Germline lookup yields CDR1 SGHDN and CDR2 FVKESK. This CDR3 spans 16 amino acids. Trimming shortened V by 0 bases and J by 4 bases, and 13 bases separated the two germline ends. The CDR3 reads CASSQDAGAWYNEQFF. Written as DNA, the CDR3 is TGTGCCAGCAGCCAAGATGCGGGCGCGTGGTACAATGAGCAGTTCTTC.

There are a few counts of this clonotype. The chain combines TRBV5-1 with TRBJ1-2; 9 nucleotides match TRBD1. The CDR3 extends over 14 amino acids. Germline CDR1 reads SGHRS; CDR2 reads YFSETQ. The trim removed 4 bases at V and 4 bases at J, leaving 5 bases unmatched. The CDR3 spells CASSVDRGVYGYTF. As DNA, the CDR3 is TGCGCCAGCAGCGTCGACAGGGGGGTCTATGGCTACACCTTC.

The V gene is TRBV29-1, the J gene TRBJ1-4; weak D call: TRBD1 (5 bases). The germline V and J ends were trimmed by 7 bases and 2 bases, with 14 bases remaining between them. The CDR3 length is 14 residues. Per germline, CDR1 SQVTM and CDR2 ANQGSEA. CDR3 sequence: CSAARGNTNEKLFF. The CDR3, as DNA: TGCAGCGCCGCCCGGGGGAACACTAATGAAAAACTGTTTTTT.

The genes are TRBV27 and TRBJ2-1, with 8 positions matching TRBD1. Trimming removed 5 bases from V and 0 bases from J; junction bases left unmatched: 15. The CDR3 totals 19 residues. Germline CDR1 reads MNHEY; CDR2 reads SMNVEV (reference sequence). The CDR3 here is CASSPNPVRQGSSYNEQFF. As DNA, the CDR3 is TGTGCCAGCAGTCCTAACCCGGTAAGACAGGGGAGCTCCTACAATGAGCAGTTCTTC.

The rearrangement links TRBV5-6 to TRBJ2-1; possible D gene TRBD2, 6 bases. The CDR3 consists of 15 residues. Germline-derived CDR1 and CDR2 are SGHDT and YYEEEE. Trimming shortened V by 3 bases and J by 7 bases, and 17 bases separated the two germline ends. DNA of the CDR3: TGTGCCAGCAGCTCGGGTCCCGGGACTCCGAATGAGCAGTTCTTC. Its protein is CASSSGPGTPNEQFF.

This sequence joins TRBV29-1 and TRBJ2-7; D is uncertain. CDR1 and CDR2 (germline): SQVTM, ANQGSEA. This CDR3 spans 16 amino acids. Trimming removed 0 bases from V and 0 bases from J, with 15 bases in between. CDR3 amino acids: CSVEDRTDESSYEQYF. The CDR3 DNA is TGCAGCGTTGAAGATAGAACCGACGAAAGCTCCTACGAGCAGTACTTC.

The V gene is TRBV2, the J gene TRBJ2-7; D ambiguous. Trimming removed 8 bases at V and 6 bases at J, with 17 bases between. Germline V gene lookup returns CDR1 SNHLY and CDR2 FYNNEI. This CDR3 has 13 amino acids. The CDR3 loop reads CASVENSWGEQYF. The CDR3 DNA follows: TGTGCCAGCGTGGAGAACTCGTGGGGCGAGCAGTACTTC. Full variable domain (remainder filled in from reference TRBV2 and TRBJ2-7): EPEVTQTPSHQVTQMGQEVILRCVPISNHLYFYWYRQILGQKVEFLVSFYNNEISEKSEIFDDQFSVERPDGSNFTLKIRSTKLEDSAMYFCASVENSWGEQYFGPGTRLTVT.

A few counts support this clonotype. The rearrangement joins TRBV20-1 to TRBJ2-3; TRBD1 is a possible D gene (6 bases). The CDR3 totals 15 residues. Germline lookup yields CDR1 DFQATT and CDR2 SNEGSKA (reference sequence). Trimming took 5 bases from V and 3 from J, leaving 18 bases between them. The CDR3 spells CSAPPFGQGTDTQYF. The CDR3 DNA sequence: TGCAGTGCTCCACCATTCGGGCAGGGGACAGATACGCAGTATTTT.

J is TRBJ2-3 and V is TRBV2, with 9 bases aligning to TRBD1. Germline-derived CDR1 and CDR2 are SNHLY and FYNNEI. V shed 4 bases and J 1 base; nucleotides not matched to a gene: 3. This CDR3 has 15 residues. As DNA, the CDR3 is TGTGCCAGCAGTGGGGGACAGGGTCGCACAGATACGCAGTATTTT. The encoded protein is CASSGGQGRTDTQYF.